A single sample is the source of the 31 T cell receptor beta chains below, sequenced in a study of OX40 agonist ivuxolimab in advanced cancers. The data were produced by immunoSEQ multiplex PCR, yet TCRdb's version contains in-frame clones alone and is incomplete. In the table there are over 55,000 clones, around 83% of which are singletons. The starting material was CD4+ or CD8+ T cells sorted from blood, obtained in a trial of the OX40 agonist ivuxolimab. The receptor source for this set is an adult with an advanced solid tumor such as melanoma, head and neck, liver or kidney cancer.

The V and J genes are TRBV5-4 and TRBJ2-7, with D possibly matching TRBD2 (5 bases). Trimming took 0 bases from V and 12 from J, leaving 28 bases between them. The CDR3 has 17 amino acids. CDR1 and CDR2 (germline): SGHNT, YYREEE (reference sequence). The CDR3 coding sequence is TGTGCCAGCAGCTTGGGGAGGAGAGGGCTCGAGCCACCGCCGGGGTACTTC. Encoded protein: CASSLGRRGLEPPPGYF.

This chain joins TRBV18 and TRBJ2-7; D possibly corresponds to TRBD1 (5 bases). The CDR3 runs to 16 residues. The V gene's germline CDR1 is KGHSH and CDR2 LQKENI. V lost 3 bases to trimming and J lost 3 bases, with 18 bases between them. The CDR3 sequence is CASSPSGHDLNYEQYF. The DNA of the CDR3 is TGTGCCAGCTCACCTTCCGGACACGACTTAAACTACGAGCAGTACTTC. Variable domain in full (rest from reference TRBV18 and TRBJ2-7): NAGVMQNPRHLVRRRGQEARLRCSPMKGHSHVYWYRQLPEEGLKFMVYLQKENIIDESGMPKERFSAEFPKEGPSILRIQQVVRGDSAAYFCASSPSGHDLNYEQYFGPGTRLTVT.

V gene TRBV5-1 combines with J gene TRBJ2-3; D is unresolved. Trimming stripped 5 bases from V and 5 bases from J, with 15 bases between. CDR1 SGHRS and CDR2 YFSETQ come from the germline V gene. This CDR3 comprises 14 residues. CDR3 region: CASREGVGLDTQYF. CDR3 in DNA: TGCGCCAGCAGAGAAGGAGTGGGTTTAGATACGCAGTATTTT.

The chain is built from TRBV2 and TRBJ2-5; unclear D gene. V lost 8 bases, J lost 4 bases, and 14 bases lay in between. Germline V gene data show CDR1 as SNHLY and CDR2 as FYNNEI. The CDR3 runs 13 residues. This chain's CDR3 is CASGFRPGETQYF. CDR3 bases: TGTGCCAGCGGGTTCAGACCCGGAGAGACCCAGTACTTC.

The rearrangement joins TRBV5-4 to TRBJ2-1, with 10 bases fitting TRBD1. CDR1 is SGHNT, CDR2 YYREEE, per germline (reference sequence). The CDR3 spans 16 residues. V lost 3 bases and J lost 8; bases outside the gene matches: 11. The DNA for the CDR3 is TGTGCCAGCAGCTCTCCCCGGGACAGGGGAATCGATGAGCAGTTCTTC. It encodes CASSSPRDRGIDEQFF.

The chain couples TRBV29-1 to TRBJ2-5; D is perhaps TRBD2 (7 bases). The CDR3 covers 15 residues. Germline loops: CDR1 SQVTM, CDR2 ANQGSEA. V gave up 4 bases and J gave up 1 base, with 16 bases separating them. CDR3 region: CSVVGGAPSQETQYF. The CDR3 bases are TGCAGCGTTGTGGGGGGGGCGCCTAGCCAAGAGACCCAGTACTTC.

This chain links TRBV28 with TRBJ2-1; 11 bases agree with TRBD2. The CDR3 sequence is 15 residues long. Losses at the gene ends were 3 bases for V and 8 bases for J; bases not matched to a gene: 6. Germline CDR1 is MDHEN and CDR2 is SYDVKM. In DNA, the CDR3 is TGTGCCAGCAGTTTTAGCGGGAGGGGCTTCGATGAGCAGTTCTTC. Translating gives CASSFSGRGFDEQFF.

This rearrangement joins TRBV7-2 to TRBJ1-2; the D gene is possibly TRBD1 (6 bases). V lost 6 bases and J lost 10, with 21 bases in between. There are 14 residues in the CDR3. Germline V lookup: CDR1 SGHTA, CDR2 FQGNSA. DNA for the CDR3: TGTGCCAGCAGTCAAAATTTCCGGGGGCCCGACTACACCTTC. Translating gives CASSQNFRGPDYTF.

This chain connects TRBV4-3 to TRBJ2-1; possible D gene TRBD1, 7 bases. Germline CDR1 LGHNA, CDR2 YSLEER. The CDR3 runs 17 residues. V was pared by 0 bases and J by 8 bases, with 20 bases between. CDR3 coding DNA: TGCGCCAGCAGCCAAGAAGTCGGCGGAGGGGGCCGGGATGAGCAGTTCTTC. It is translated as CASSQEVGGGGRDEQFF.

The chain links TRBV5-4 to TRBJ2-5, with TRBD2 as a possible D gene (6 bases). V was clipped by 4 bases and J by 5 bases, with 12 bases between them. Germline lookup yields CDR1 SGHNT and CDR2 YYREEE (reference sequence). The CDR3 consists of 13 residues. Here the CDR3 reads CASSKEGYETQYF. The CDR3 DNA follows: TGTGCCAGCAGCAAGGAGGGGTACGAGACCCAGTACTTC.

The chain joins TRBV6-5 to TRBJ2-7, with a possible D match to TRBD2 (5 bases). Germline assignment: CDR1 MNHEY and CDR2 SVGAGI. The CDR3 spans 13 residues. Trimming pared 4 bases from V and 2 bases from J, leaving 9 bases between. The CDR3 sequence is CASSLSGPYEQYF. Written as DNA, the CDR3 is TGTGCCAGCAGTTTGAGCGGTCCCTACGAGCAGTACTTC.

This clone was counted a few times. J is TRBJ1-1 and V is TRBV20-1; D remains unclear. V lost 3 bases and J lost 5, with 7 bases in between. Germline loops: CDR1 DFQATT, CDR2 SNEGSKA (reference sequence). This CDR3 contains 11 residues. The CDR3 loop is CSARYLTEAFF. For the CDR3, the DNA is TGCAGTGCTAGGTACTTGACTGAAGCTTTCTTT.

This sequence joins TRBV2 and TRBJ2-1, with 7 positions matching TRBD2. The V and J ends lost 7 bases and 9 bases, in that order; junction bases with no gene match: 12. The CDR3 loop spans 14 amino acids. Germline CDR1 is SNHLY and CDR2 is FYNNEI. The CDR3: CASKSLAGVGEQFF. The CDR3, as DNA: TGTGCCAGCAAATCGCTCGCGGGAGTAGGTGAGCAGTTCTTC.

The chain links TRBV11-2 to TRBJ2-5; TRBD2 might be the D (6 bases). Deletions cut 0 bases from V and 4 bases from J, with 12 bases between. Germline V lookup: CDR1 SGHAT, CDR2 FQNNGV. The CDR3 sequence is 15 residues long. The CDR3 region has the DNA TGTGCCAGCAGCTTAGACGCCGGGACTGGAGAGACCCAGTACTTC. This translates into CASSLDAGTGETQYF.

The chain has TRBV5-1 and TRBJ2-1; D is unclear. The V end was cut by 0 bases, the J end by 0 bases, with 7 bases between. Germline V gene data show CDR1 as SGHRS and CDR2 as YFSETQ. The CDR3 contains 15 residues. CDR3 sequence reads: CASSLAAFSYNEQFF. The CDR3 nucleotides are TGCGCCAGCAGCTTGGCCGCTTTCTCCTACAATGAGCAGTTCTTC.

This rearrangement joins TRBV25-1 to TRBJ2-1; D gene uncertain. Trimming cost V 8 bases and J 1 base, with 24 bases left between them. From germline, CDR1 is MGHDK and CDR2 SYGVNS. This CDR3 is 18 amino acids long. CDR3 sequence reads: CASPKISNSPPSYNEQFF. CDR3 DNA sequence: TGTGCCAGCCCTAAAATTTCAAATAGCCCTCCTTCCTACAATGAGCAGTTCTTC.

The chain recombines TRBV19 with TRBJ1-1, with D hard to call. Deletions cut 3 bases from V and 1 base from J, with 9 bases between. The germline gives CDR1 LNHDA, CDR2 SQIVND (reference sequence). This CDR3 is 14 amino acids long. CDR3 loop: CASSIQTRNTEAFF. The CDR3 DNA follows: TGTGCCAGTAGTATTCAGACTCGGAACACTGAAGCTTTCTTT.

This rearrangement joins TRBV28 to TRBJ2-7; 8 bases are shared with TRBD2. There are 13 residues in the CDR3. Germline lookup yields CDR1 MDHEN and CDR2 SYDVKM. Trimming at V came to 8 bases and at J to 2 bases, leaving 5 bases not matched to a gene. CDR3 sequence (DNA): TGTGCCAGCCAGCGGGAGCTTACCTACGAGCAGTACTTC. It translates to CASQRELTYEQYF.

This clone was detected a few times. The J gene is TRBJ2-7, the V gene TRBV6-5; D remains ambiguous. This CDR3 is built from 11 residues. The V gene lost 8 bases and the J gene lost 4 bases, with 9 bases spanning the gap. Germline V CDR1 and CDR2: MNHEY, SVGAGI. DNA for the CDR3: TGTGCCAGCCAAGACGGGTACGAGCAGTACTTC. It codes for CASQDGYEQYF.

The chain recombines TRBV6-1 with TRBJ1-1, with a tentative D call TRBD1 (5 bases). CDR3 length: 17 amino acids. The V end was cut by 3 bases, the J end by 3 bases, with 20 bases between. In germline, CDR1 is MNHNS, CDR2 SASEGT. The CDR3 region has the DNA TGTGCCAGCAGTGATACCACGGGCCGACTGGGGGACACTGAAGCTTTCTTT. It translates to CASSDTTGRLGDTEAFF.

This chain uses TRBV5-1 with TRBJ2-1; D remains ambiguous. This CDR3 comprises 14 residues. Trimming shortened V by 5 bases and J by 9 bases, and 18 bases separated the two germline ends. Germline CDR1 and CDR2: SGHRS and YFSETQ. CDR3 region: CASSPDDHPTEQFF. The CDR3 DNA reads as TGCGCCAGCAGTCCCGACGACCACCCCACTGAGCAGTTCTTC. Full variable domain (remainder filled in from reference TRBV5-1 and TRBJ2-1): KAGVTQTPRYLIKTRGQQVTLSCSPISGHRSVSWYQQTPGQGLQFLFEYFSETQRNKGNFPGRFSGRQFSNSRSEMNVSTLELGDSALYLCASSPDDHPTEQFFGPGTRLTVL.

The chain employs TRBV15 and TRBJ2-3; 11 bases fit TRBD2. The CDR3 runs to 16 residues. The trim removed 6 bases at V and 3 bases at J, leaving 8 bases unmatched. The germline CDR1 and CDR2 sequences are LNHNV and YYDKDF (reference sequence). The DNA for the CDR3 is TGTGCCACCAGTACAGGTGGACTAGCGGGTACAGATACGCAGTATTTT. This encodes CATSTGGLAGTDTQYF.

V is TRBV6-5 and J is TRBJ2-3; the D gene is possibly TRBD2 (6 bases). Trimming left V 5 bases short and J 1 base short, with 13 bases between. CDR1 is MNHEY and CDR2 is SVGAGI in the germline V gene. The CDR3 spans 15 residues. As DNA, the CDR3 is TGTGCCAGCAGTAAGGGCCGACTAGGCACAGATACGCAGTATTTT. Translated: CASSKGRLGTDTQYF.

The chain couples TRBV30 to TRBJ2-7, with no clear D. Trimming removed 1 base from V and 3 bases from J, with 13 bases in between. The CDR3 is 14 amino acids. CDR1 is GTSNPN, CDR2 SVGIG, per germline (reference sequence). CDR3 in DNA: TGTGCCTGGAGTGGAGGCCAGGAAGGCTACGAGCAGTACTTC. The encoded protein is CAWSGGQEGYEQYF.

J is TRBJ1-1 and V is TRBV9, with a possible D match to TRBD1 (5 bases). This CDR3 contains 14 residues. The ends were cut back, 0 bases at V and 3 bases at J, with 9 bases in the middle. Germline CDR1 is SGDLS and CDR2 is YYNGEE. CDR3 DNA sequence: TGTGCCAGCAGCGTAGCTTCCAGGGACACTGAAGCTTTCTTT. As protein: CASSVASRDTEAFF.

This clone was recorded a few times. The chain carries TRBV18 and TRBJ2-7; 10 positions agree with TRBD2. Trimming took 0 bases from V and 4 from J; bases not matched to a gene: 0. CDR1 and CDR2 (germline): KGHSH, LQKENI. This CDR3 is 14 amino acids long. The CDR3 DNA reads TGTGCCAGCTCACCACCGACTAGCGGGTACGAGCAGTACTTC. Residues: CASSPPTSGYEQYF.

The chain couples TRBV6-5 to TRBJ1-2, with a possible D match to TRBD1 (5 bases). The CDR3 spans 12 residues. V was shortened by 5 bases and J by 5 bases, with 9 bases between the two germline ends. CDR1 is MNHEY and CDR2 is SVGAGI in the germline V gene. CDR3 nucleotides: TGTGCCAGCAGTCCCGACAGATATGGCTACACCTTC. Translated: CASSPDRYGYTF.

The rearrangement uses TRBV18 and TRBJ1-5; D remains ambiguous. V lost 6 bases and J lost 7, with 16 bases in between. The CDR3 sequence is 14 residues long. The germline CDR1 and CDR2 sequences are KGHSH and LQKENI. DNA for the CDR3: TGTGCCAGCTCCCCCTTAGGGTCGGGCCAGCCCCAGCATTTT. As protein: CASSPLGSGQPQHF.

The chain combines TRBV5-1 with TRBJ2-7; TRBD2 matches 8 bases. This CDR3 is 18 amino acids long. The germline CDR1 and CDR2 sequences are SGHRS and YFSETQ. The trim removed 0 bases at V and 7 bases at J, leaving 18 bases unmatched. DNA of the CDR3: TGCGCCAGCAGCTTGGGTTCTTCAAGCGGGAGCTCCTCGGAAGAGCAGTACTTC. Amino acids: CASSLGSSSGSSSEEQYF.

V gene TRBV18 combines with J gene TRBJ2-4; 8 positions match TRBD1. Germline loops: CDR1 KGHSH, CDR2 LQKENI. This CDR3 is 18 amino acids long. Trimming removed 0 bases from V and 0 bases from J; junction bases left unmatched: 7. This chain's CDR3 is CASSPPRTGNIAKNIQYF. CDR3 DNA sequence: TGTGCCAGCTCACCACCTAGGACAGGGAATATAGCCAAAAACATTCAGTACTTC.

V and J are TRBV7-2 and TRBJ1-5; D remains ambiguous. V was pared by 5 bases and J by 4 bases, with 9 bases between. The germline gives CDR1 SGHTA, CDR2 FQGNSA. The CDR3 runs to 13 residues. The CDR3 loop reads CASSVRLNQPQHF. The CDR3 DNA reads as TGTGCCAGCAGCGTACGCCTGAATCAGCCCCAGCATTTT.